This is a list of T cell receptor beta chains from one sample in a study of T-cell memory formation after mild COVID-19. TCRdb ran MiXCR on the 5' RACE reads and lists one entry per CDR3 protein. The sample has approximately 400,000 distinct CDR3 sequences, more than 15% seen once. The sample taken for sequencing was PBMCs or a T cell subset sorted from them (not recorded which). The receptors here all came from a man in his late teens or twenties who had mild COVID-19 (a few samples of this study predate the infection). Cell type and time point are not known. Both conserved end residues are part of each CDR3. D genes are given only for firm matches. Size values are once, few and many counts, or a class for expanded clones, and some rows have none.

NA	TRBV6-2/TRBV6-3	TRBJ2-1	many	CASSRRQGGNEQFF	TGTGCCAGCAGCCGCCGGCAGGGGGGTAATGAGCAGTTCTTC
NA	TRBV7-9	TRBJ2-6	NA	CASSLAVGWRGGNVLTF	TGTGCCAGCAGCTTAGCAGTTGGGTGGAGGGGAGGCAACGTCCTGACTTTC
NA	TRBV28	TRBJ2-1	NA	CASSPSRYGDEQFF	TGTGCCAGCAGTCCTTCAAGGTACGGGGATGAGCAGTTCTTC
NA	TRBV4-2	TRBJ1-1	few	CASSQAGTYAFF	TGTGCCAGCAGCCAGGCCGGGACATATGCTTTCTTT
NA	TRBV18	TRBJ1-1	NA	CASSPELNTEAFF	TGTGCCAGCTCACCAGAGCTGAACACTGAAGCTTTCTTT
NA	TRBV12-3/TRBV12-4	TRBJ2-3	few	CASSGTRASTDTQYF	TGTGCCAGCAGTGGGACACGTGCTAGCACAGATACGCAGTATTTT
NA	TRBV11-2	TRBJ1-2	few	CASSLANTGIYGYTF	TGTGCCAGCAGCTTAGCCAATACAGGGATCTATGGCTACACCTTC
TRBD2	TRBV6-2/TRBV6-3	TRBJ2-5	NA	CASGSRLAGQETQYF	TGTGCCAGCGGATCCCGACTAGCGGGGCAAGAGACCCAGTACTTC
NA	TRBV12-3/TRBV12-4	TRBJ1-2	NA	CASSLQSQGYGYTF	TGTGCCAGCAGTTTACAGTCGCAGGGCTATGGCTACACCTTC
NA	TRBV6-5	TRBJ2-3	NA	CASSYSGGLPRDTQYF	TGTGCCAGCAGTTACTCCGGGGGGCTGCCTAGGGATACGCAGTATTTT
TRBD1	TRBV18	TRBJ2-7	few	CASSPNTGGYEQYF	TGTGCCAGCTCACCAAACACAGGGGGCTACGAGCAGTACTTC
NA	TRBV3-1	TRBJ2-1	few	CASSQDEYNNEQFF	TGTGCCAGCAGCCAAGATGAGTACAACAATGAGCAGTTCTTC
NA	TRBV7-9	TRBJ2-2	many	CASSGLNTGELFF	TGTGCCAGCAGTGGACTCAACACCGGGGAGCTGTTTTTT
TRBD2	TRBV5-1	TRBJ2-1	NA	CASSLGLAGGLRNEQFF	TGCGCCAGCAGCTTGGGACTAGCGGGGGGGCTACGTAATGAGCAGTTCTTC
NA	TRBV29-1	TRBJ2-1	NA	CSVEAPKGGPSYNEQFF	TGCAGCGTTGAAGCCCCTAAAGGGGGGCCCTCCTACAATGAGCAGTTCTTC
NA	TRBV5-4	TRBJ1-1	NA	CASSFTGRGTEAFF	TGTGCCAGCAGCTTTACAGGGAGGGGGACTGAAGCTTTCTTT
NA	TRBV6-5	TRBJ2-7	many	CATRRMDEQYF	TGTGCCACCCGGCGGATGGACGAGCAGTACTTC
NA	TRBV6-5	TRBJ2-5	NA	CASSYSIGSSQETQYF	TGTGCCAGCAGTTACTCGATCGGCTCCTCCCAAGAGACCCAGTACTTC
NA	TRBV20-1	TRBJ2-4	few	CSARVSGGLGNIQYF	TGCAGTGCTAGAGTCTCCGGGGGTTTGGGAAACATTCAGTACTTC
TRBD1	TRBV6-5	TRBJ2-7	few	CASSYRTGAYEQYF	TGTGCCAGCAGTTACAGGACAGGGGCCTACGAGCAGTACTTC
NA	TRBV5-1	TRBJ1-2	NA	CASSLAWGSSYGYTF	TGCGCCAGCAGCTTGGCTTGGGGGTCCAGCTATGGCTACACCTTC
TRBD1	TRBV7-2	TRBJ2-5	few	CASSLGGTAMKTQYF	TGTGCCAGCAGCTTAGGTGGGACAGCCATGAAGACCCAGTACTTC
NA	TRBV11-1	TRBJ2-3	NA	CASSLAPTIDTQYF	TGTGCCAGCAGCTTAGCCCCCACGATAGATACGCAGTATTTT
NA	TRBV7-3	TRBJ2-2	NA	CASSLRGVTGELFF	TGTGCCAGCAGCTTAAGGGGGGTTACCGGGGAGCTGTTTTTT
NA	TRBV15	TRBJ1-5	NA	CATSRDKQGRNQPQHF	TGTGCCACCAGCAGAGATAAACAGGGAAGGAATCAGCCCCAGCATTTT
NA	TRBV15	TRBJ1-2	NA	CATSGGGLYYGYTF	TGTGCCACCAGCGGTGGGGGCTTATACTATGGCTACACCTTC
TRBD1	TRBV6-2/TRBV6-3	TRBJ1-1	NA	CASNLQGANEAFF	TGTGCCAGCAATTTACAGGGGGCGAATGAAGCTTTCTTT
NA	TRBV5-1	TRBJ2-7	NA	CASSLAREDAYEQYF	TGCGCCAGCAGCTTGGCCAGGGAAGATGCTTACGAGCAGTACTTC
TRBD1	TRBV18	TRBJ2-4	NA	CASSPPSQGAAKNIQYF	TGTGCCAGCTCACCACCGAGTCAGGGGGCAGCCAAAAACATTCAGTACTTC
TRBD2	TRBV12-3/TRBV12-4	TRBJ2-5	few	CASSPFERGQETQYF	TGTGCCAGCAGCCCCTTTGAGCGGGGGCAAGAGACCCAGTACTTC
NA	TRBV6-6	TRBJ1-5	NA	CASSKQVRTRYSNQPQHF	TGTGCCAGCAGTAAACAGGTTCGGACCCGTTATAGCAATCAGCCCCAGCATTTT
TRBD1	TRBV7-9	TRBJ1-1	NA	CASSWLDREAEAFF	TGTGCCAGCAGCTGGCTAGACAGGGAGGCTGAAGCTTTCTTT
TRBD1	TRBV20-1	TRBJ1-5	few	CSARDPQGDFGQPQHF	TGCAGTGCTAGAGATCCCCAGGGGGATTTTGGTCAGCCCCAGCATTTT
TRBD1	TRBV7-9	TRBJ1-1	NA	CASSGRTGPENTEAFF	TGTGCCAGCAGCGGACGGACAGGTCCCGAGAACACTGAAGCTTTCTTT
TRBD1	TRBV9	TRBJ2-3	NA	CASSARQGSTDTQYF	TGTGCCAGCAGCGCCCGACAGGGGAGCACAGATACGCAGTATTTT
TRBD2	TRBV7-2	TRBJ2-5	NA	CASSFKWLAGGLSEETQYF	TGTGCCAGCAGCTTCAAATGGCTAGCGGGGGGGCTGTCAGAAGAGACCCAGTACTTC
TRBD1	TRBV29-1	TRBJ2-4	few	CSVVPPGQGTIQYF	TGCAGCGTTGTGCCCCCGGGACAGGGCACCATTCAGTACTTC
NA	TRBV9	TRBJ2-3	NA	CASRADPSTDTQYF	TGTGCCAGCCGGGCGGACCCCTCCACAGATACGCAGTATTTT
TRBD2	TRBV19	TRBJ2-1	NA	CASSMAGGLYNEQFF	TGTGCCAGTAGTATGGCGGGGGGGCTCTACAATGAGCAGTTCTTC
TRBD1	TRBV11-2	TRBJ2-4	NA	CASSLWGKGTGKNIQYF	TGTGCCAGCAGCTTGTGGGGGAAAGGGACAGGCAAAAACATTCAGTACTTC